This T cell receptor (beta chain) appears in the sequencing data of a study of blood T cell repertoires in COVID-19. The method was immunoSEQ multiplex PCR; TCRdb's version includes in-frame clones alone and lacks a portion of them. Of under 300,000 clones listed, 82% were seen once; the top ten hold more than 4.5%. Sequenced sample: peripheral blood. The sequence was collected from a woman of 80 years or more with active or convalescent COVID-19.

The CDR3 region has the DNA TGTGCCAGTAGTCCCCAACCGGGCTCCGGGAACAATGAGCAGTTCTTC. Its translation: CASSPQPGSGNNEQFF. The V gene is TRBV19, the J gene TRBJ2-1; maybe TRBD2 (5 bases). The CDR3 contains 16 residues. V was cut by 5 bases and J by 5 bases, with 19 bases left in between. Germline CDR1 LNHDA, CDR2 SQIVND (reference sequence).